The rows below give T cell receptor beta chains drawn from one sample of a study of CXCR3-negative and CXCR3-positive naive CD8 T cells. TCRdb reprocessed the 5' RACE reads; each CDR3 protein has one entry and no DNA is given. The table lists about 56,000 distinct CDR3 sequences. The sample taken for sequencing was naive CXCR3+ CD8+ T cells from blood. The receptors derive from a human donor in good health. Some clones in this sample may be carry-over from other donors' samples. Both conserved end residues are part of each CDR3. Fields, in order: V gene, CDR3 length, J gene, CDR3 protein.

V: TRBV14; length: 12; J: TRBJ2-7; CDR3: CASSQYGYEQYF
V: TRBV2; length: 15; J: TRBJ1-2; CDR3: CASSADTSPNYGYTF
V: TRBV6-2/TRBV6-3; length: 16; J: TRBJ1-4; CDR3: CASSARSLLINEKLFF
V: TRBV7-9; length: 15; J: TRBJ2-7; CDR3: CASSLYDRADYEQYF
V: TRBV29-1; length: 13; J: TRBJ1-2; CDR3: CSVVYQGNYGYTF
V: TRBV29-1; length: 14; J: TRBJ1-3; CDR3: CSVGDGRSGNTIYF
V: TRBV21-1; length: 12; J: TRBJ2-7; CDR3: CASSNQAYEQYF
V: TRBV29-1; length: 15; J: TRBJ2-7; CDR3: CSVEDPRGAIYEQYF
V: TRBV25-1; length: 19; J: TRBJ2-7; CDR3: CASSLSCGDSGRSSYEQYF
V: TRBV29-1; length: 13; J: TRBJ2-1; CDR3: CSVEQGVGNEQFF
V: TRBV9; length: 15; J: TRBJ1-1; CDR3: CASSVSGRGLTEAFF
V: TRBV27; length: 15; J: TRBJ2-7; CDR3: CASSLQGAIAYEQYF
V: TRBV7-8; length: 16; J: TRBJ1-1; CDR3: CASSLGQEVVETEAFF
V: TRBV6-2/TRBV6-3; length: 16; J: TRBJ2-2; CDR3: CASSYAAAGNTGELFF
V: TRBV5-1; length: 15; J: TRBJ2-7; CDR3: CASSEGPGPTYEQYF
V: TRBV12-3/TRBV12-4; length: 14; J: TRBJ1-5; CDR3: CASSPQGSNQPQHF
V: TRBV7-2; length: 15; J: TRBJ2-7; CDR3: CASSLAQQFPYEQYF
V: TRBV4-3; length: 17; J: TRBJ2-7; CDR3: CASSHTSSGTGAHEQYF
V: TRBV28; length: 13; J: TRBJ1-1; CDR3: CASYKWGDTEAFF
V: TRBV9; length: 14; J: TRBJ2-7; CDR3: CASSVLGDSYEQYF
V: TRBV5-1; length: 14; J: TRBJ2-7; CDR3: CASSLGRPSYEQYF
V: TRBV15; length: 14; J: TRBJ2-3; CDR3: CATSRGGATDTQYF
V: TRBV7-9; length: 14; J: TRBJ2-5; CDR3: CASSSRTLGETQYF
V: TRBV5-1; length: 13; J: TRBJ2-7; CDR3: CASSFGPYYEQYF
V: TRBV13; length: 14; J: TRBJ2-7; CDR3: CASSSRDSSYEQYF
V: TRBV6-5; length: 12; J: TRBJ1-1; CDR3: CASGGGGAEAFF
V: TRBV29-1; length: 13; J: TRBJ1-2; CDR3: CSVEHRNRQQGPF
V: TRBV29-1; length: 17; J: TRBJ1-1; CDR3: CSVEDRGQYTMNTEAFF
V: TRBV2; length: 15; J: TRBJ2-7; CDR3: CASSSGQGASYEQYF
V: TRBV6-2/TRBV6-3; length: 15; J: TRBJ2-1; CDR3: CASSFTATSYNEQFF
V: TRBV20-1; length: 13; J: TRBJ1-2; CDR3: CSARRQIDYGYTF
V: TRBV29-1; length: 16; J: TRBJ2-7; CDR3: CSVEGDPGTADDEQYF
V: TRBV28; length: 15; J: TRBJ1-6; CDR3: CASTPLWTGNSPLHF
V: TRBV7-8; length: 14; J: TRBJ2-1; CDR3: CASKGSVSYNEQFF
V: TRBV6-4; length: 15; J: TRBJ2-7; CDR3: CASSESSGGGYEQYF
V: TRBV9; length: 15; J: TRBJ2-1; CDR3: CASSESGGRRNEQFF
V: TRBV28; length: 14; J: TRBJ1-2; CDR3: CASTRPRGLYGYTF
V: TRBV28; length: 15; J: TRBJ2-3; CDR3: CASSSGTSDTDTQYF
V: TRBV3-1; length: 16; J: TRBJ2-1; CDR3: CASSQDDGAKYNEQFF
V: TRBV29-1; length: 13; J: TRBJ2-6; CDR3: CSVWTSGANVLTF
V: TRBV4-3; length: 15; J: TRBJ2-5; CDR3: CASSQGSGWTETQYF
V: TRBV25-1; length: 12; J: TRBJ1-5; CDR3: CASSELNQPQHF
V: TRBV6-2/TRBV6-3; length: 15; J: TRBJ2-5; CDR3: CASSSLAGRGETQYF
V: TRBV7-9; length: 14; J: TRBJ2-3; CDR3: CASSLLGQTDTQYF
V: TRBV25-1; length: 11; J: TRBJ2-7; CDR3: CASSESYEQYF
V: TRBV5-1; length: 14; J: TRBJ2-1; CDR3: CASSLWTAQPDPVF
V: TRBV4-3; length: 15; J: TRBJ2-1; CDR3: CASSPDRVGYNEQFF
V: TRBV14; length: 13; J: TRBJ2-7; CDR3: CASSQGTTYEQYF
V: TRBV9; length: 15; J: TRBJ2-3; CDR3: CASSSWTEGPDTQYF